The 17 T cell receptor beta chains given below trace back to one sample, sequenced in a study of OX40 agonist ivuxolimab in advanced cancers. Profiling relied on immunoSEQ multiplex PCR, and the TCRdb table lists in-frame clones only, not all of them. The table records about 100,000 clones, less than 95% of them present only once. Sequencing used CD4+ or CD8+ T cells sorted from blood, obtained in a trial of the OX40 agonist ivuxolimab. Source of these receptors: an adult with an advanced solid tumor such as melanoma, head and neck, liver or kidney cancer.

The J gene is TRBJ2-5, the V gene TRBV23-1; D gene unclear. TRBV23-1 is an open reading frame, and its role is uncertain. CDR3 size: 15 residues. With 0 bases removed from V and 3 bases from J, the gap between germline ends came to 11 bases. The CDR3 protein is CASSQSKRQKETQYF. CDR3 nucleotide sequence: TGCGCCAGCAGTCAATCGAAGCGTCAGAAAGAGACCCAGTACTTC.

The chain joins TRBV14 to TRBJ2-3; unclear D gene. The germline CDR1 and CDR2 sequences are SGHDN and FVKESK. The V end was cut by 3 bases, the J end by 3 bases, with 10 bases between. This CDR3 contains 14 residues. CDR3: CASSHFFETDTQYF. The CDR3 DNA sequence: TGTGCCAGCAGCCATTTCTTCGAAACAGATACGCAGTATTTT.

CDR3 residues: CASSLGQVISNQPQHF. In DNA form, the CDR3 reads TGTGCCAGCAGCCTTGGACAGGTGATTAGCAATCAGCCCCAGCATTTT. V and J are TRBV5-5 and TRBJ1-5; 7 bases match TRBD1. In germline, CDR1 is SGHKS, CDR2 YYEKEE (reference sequence). The CDR3 is 16 amino acids. The junction had 7 bases not matched to a gene; V was cut back by 4 bases and J by 0 bases.

The chain employs TRBV16 and TRBJ1-5, with 7 nucleotides matching TRBD1. The CDR3 runs 16 residues. V shed 0 bases and J 0 bases; nucleotides not matched to a gene: 2. The germline V gene encodes CDR1 KGHSY and CDR2 FQNENV. CDR3 DNA sequence: TGTGCCAGCAGCCAATCTAACAGGGGTAGCAATCAGCCCCAGCATTTT. Translation: CASSQSNRGSNQPQHF.

This clone was observed a few times. At one end, the junction sequence differs from germline, possibly due to a read error. This rearrangement joins TRBV7-2 to TRBJ2-3; 8 bases map to TRBD1. Per the germline V gene, CDR1 is SGHTA and CDR2 is FQGNSA. This CDR3 spans 13 amino acids. The CDR3 loop is CASGFQGAGTQYF. CDR3 bases: TGTGCCAGCGGCTTTCAGGGGGCAGGTACGCAGTATTTT.

V usage is TRBV2 and J usage is TRBJ2-7; D remains ambiguous. This CDR3 contains 10 residues. Germline assignment: CDR1 SNHLY and CDR2 FYNNEI. Trimming pared 3 bases from V and 3 bases from J, leaving 0 bases between. CDR3 amino acids: CASSDYEQYF. CDR3 bases: TGTGCCAGCAGTGACTACGAGCAGTACTTC. The complete variable domain, with remaining parts taken from reference TRBV2 and TRBJ2-7, reads EPEVTQTPSHQVTQMGQEVILRCVPISNHLYFYWYRQILGQKVEFLVSFYNNEISEKSEIFDDQFSVERPDGSNFTLKIRSTKLEDSAMYFCASSDYEQYFGPGTRLTVT.

The V gene is TRBV6-1, the J gene TRBJ2-5, with TRBD2 identical over 9 bases. CDR3 length equals 17 residues. Germline lookup yields CDR1 MNHNS and CDR2 SASEGT. V shed 1 base and J 5 bases; nucleotides not matched to a gene: 11. CDR3 DNA sequence: TGTGCCAGCAGTGAAGGTAGGGCTAGCGGGGCCCTGGAGACCCAGTACTTC. It translates to CASSEGRASGALETQYF.

With regard to this clone: The junction shows a germline mismatch at one end, possibly a read error. In DNA, the CDR3 is TGTGCCAGCACTGAACGGGGGACGGGAGAGACCCAGTACTTC. It yields the protein CASTERGTGETQYF. The chain has TRBV2 and TRBJ2-5; a weak D match, TRBD2 (6 bases). The CDR3 extends over 14 amino acids. In germline, CDR1 is SNHLY, CDR2 FYNNEI.

In nucleotides, the CDR3 is TGCAGCGTTGAAGCGTGGGGCAGGAACACTGAAGCTTTCTTT. This codes for CSVEAWGRNTEAFF. The chain recombines TRBV29-1 with TRBJ1-1, with a possible D match to TRBD1 (5 bases). Germline assignment: CDR1 SQVTM and CDR2 ANQGSEA. This CDR3 contains 14 residues. V was trimmed by 1 base and J by 1 base, leaving 10 bases between them.

This chain connects TRBV7-2 to TRBJ1-5, with a possible D match to TRBD1 (6 bases). CDR1 and CDR2 (germline): SGHTA, FQGNSA. The CDR3 has 14 amino acids. Trimming took 3 bases from V and 7 from J, leaving 13 bases between them. The CDR3 DNA follows: TGTGCCAGCAGCTTCAGGACAGATCGGCAGCCCCAGCATTTT. Its protein is CASSFRTDRQPQHF.

The chain recombines TRBV4-3 with TRBJ1-2; the D gene is possibly TRBD1 (5 bases). The V end lost 0 bases, the J end lost 6 bases, and 17 bases lay between the germline ends. The length of the CDR3 is 16 residues. Germline V lookup: CDR1 LGHNA, CDR2 YSLEER. The CDR3 DNA reads as TGCGCCAGCAGCCAAGATAGCGCAGGGAAAGATCATGGCTACACCTTC. Amino acid sequence: CASSQDSAGKDHGYTF.

V and J are TRBV7-9 and TRBJ2-5; D may correspond to TRBD1 or TRBD2 (5 bases each). The CDR3 spans 15 residues. Germline V gene sequence: CDR1 SEHNR, CDR2 FQNEAQ (reference sequence). V was cut by 1 base and J by 5 bases, with 14 bases left in between. CDR3 loop: CASSLVGTQKETQYF. Here the CDR3 DNA reads TGTGCCAGCAGCTTAGTGGGGACGCAGAAGGAGACCCAGTACTTC.

The chain links TRBV2 to TRBJ2-3, with 7 bases lining up with TRBD2. Germline lookup yields CDR1 SNHLY and CDR2 FYNNEI. This CDR3 comprises 16 residues. Losses at the gene ends were 7 bases for V and 2 bases for J; bases not matched to a gene: 12. DNA of the CDR3: TGTGCCAGCAAGGGACTTCGCGGGGGATACACAGATACGCAGTATTTT. It specifies CASKGLRGGYTDTQYF.

V and J are TRBV21-1 and TRBJ2-4; the table's D call of TRBD2 was not tested on the DNA. TRBV21-1 is deemed a pseudogene. The CDR3 totals 16 residues. CDR3 in DNA: TGTGCCAGCAGCAAATCCCGGGAGGATGGCAAAAACATTCAGTACTTC. This codes for CASSKSREDGKNIQYF.

The chain joins TRBV25-1 to TRBJ1-4; D is undetermined. From germline, CDR1 is MGHDK and CDR2 SYGVNS. V was trimmed by 6 bases and J by 5 bases, leaving 10 bases between them. The CDR3 is 13 residues long. CDR3 nucleotides: TGTGCCAGCAGAGGGAACGGGAATGAAAAACTGTTTTTT. Its translation: CASRGNGNEKLFF. The whole variable domain, remainder taken from reference TRBV25-1 and TRBJ1-4, is EADIYQTPRYLVIGTGKKITLECSQTMGHDKMYWYQQDPGMELHLIHYSYGVNSTEKGDLSSESTVSRIRTEHFPLTLESARPSHTSQYLCASRGNGNEKLFFGSGTQLSVL.

The chain uses TRBV28 and TRBJ2-5; the D is unclear. Trimming removed 1 base from V and 4 bases from J, with 10 bases in between. CDR3 length: 14 amino acids. CDR1 MDHEN and CDR2 SYDVKM come from the germline V gene. The CDR3 nucleotides read TGTGCCAGCAGTTTATCGGCGTCAGTAGAGACCCAGTACTTC. This gives the protein CASSLSASVETQYF.

This chain connects TRBV15 to TRBJ2-7; D remains unclear. Germline assignment: CDR1 LNHNV and CDR2 YYDKDF (reference sequence). V lost 0 bases and J 4 bases, leaving 7 bases between the germline ends. The CDR3 is 13 amino acids. CDR3 loop: CATSRDLSYEQYF. The CDR3 coding sequence is TGTGCCACCAGCAGAGATCTTAGTTACGAGCAGTACTTC. Using reference TRBV15 and TRBJ2-7 for the parts outside the CDR3, the full variable domain is DAMVIQNPRYQVTQFGKPVTLSCSQTLNHNVMYWYQQKSSQAPKLLFHYYDKDFNNEADTPDNFQSRRPNTSFCFLDIRSPGLGDTAMYLCATSRDLSYEQYFGPGTRLTVT.